This entry lists 2 T cell receptor beta chains sequenced from one sample in a study of ipilimumab plus nivolumab after autologous stem cell transplantation. Assay used: immunoSEQ multiplex PCR; TCRdb lists only in-frame clones, some missing. The sample consists of 20,000 to 25,000 clones, 70% to 80% of them appearing once. This specimen was PBMCs, taken in a trial of ipilimumab plus nivolumab as post-transplant consolidation. These TCRs come from a male donor with diffuse large B-cell lymphoma.

V is TRBV19 and J is TRBJ1-5, with D perhaps matching TRBD1 (5 bases). This CDR3 has 13 amino acids. The germline V gene encodes CDR1 LNHDA and CDR2 SQIVND (reference sequence). The ends were cut back, 5 bases at V and 7 bases at J, with 12 bases in the middle. DNA of the CDR3: TGTGCCAGTAGTGCGGACACTCACCAGCCCCAGCATTTT. Translating gives CASSADTHQPQHF.

By share of the sample, this clone is medium-sized. This chain joins TRBV7-9 and TRBJ2-5, with unresolved D. The germline gives CDR1 SEHNR, CDR2 FQNEAQ (reference sequence). The CDR3 totals 13 residues. V lost 8 bases and J lost 4, with 14 bases in between. The CDR3 is CASLQPGRETQYF. The CDR3 coding sequence is TGTGCCAGCCTCCAACCCGGTCGAGAGACCCAGTACTTC. Using reference TRBV7-9 and TRBJ2-5 for the parts outside the CDR3, the full variable domain is DTGVSQNPRHKITKRGQNVTFRCDPISEHNRLYWYRQTLGQGPEFLTYFQNEAQLEKSRLLSDRFSAERPKGSFSTLEIQRTEQGDSAMYLCASLQPGRETQYFGPGTRLLVL.